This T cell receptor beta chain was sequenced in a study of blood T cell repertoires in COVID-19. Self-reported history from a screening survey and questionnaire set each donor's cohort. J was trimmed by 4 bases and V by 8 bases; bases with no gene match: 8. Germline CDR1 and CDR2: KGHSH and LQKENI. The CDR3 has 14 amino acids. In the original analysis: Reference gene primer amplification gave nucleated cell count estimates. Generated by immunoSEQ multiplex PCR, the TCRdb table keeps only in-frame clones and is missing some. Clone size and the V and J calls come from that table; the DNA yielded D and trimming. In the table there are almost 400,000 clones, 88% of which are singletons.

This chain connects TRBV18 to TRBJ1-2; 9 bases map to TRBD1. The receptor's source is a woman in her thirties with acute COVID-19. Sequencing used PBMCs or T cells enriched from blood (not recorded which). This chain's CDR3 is CASTRTGESYGYTF. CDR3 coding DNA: TGTGCCAGCACCCGGACAGGGGAATCCTATGGCTACACCTTC.